A selection of T cell receptor beta chains follows, all from one sample in a study of T cells after yellow fever vaccination. TCRdb reanalysed the 5' RACE reads using MiXCR and keeps one entry per CDR3 protein. The sample contains hundreds of thousands of distinct CDR3 sequences, approximately 9% of which appear only once. Sequencing used PBMCs, obtained on the day of the first yellow fever vaccination. The source of these receptors is a young man who received the YFV17D yellow fever vaccine. CDR3s include the opening cysteine and the closing phenylalanine or tryptophan. Fields, in order: J gene, D gene, V gene, clone size, CDR3 protein, CDR3 DNA. D genes are given only for firm matches. Not all rows give a size; the values are once, few, many and, for expanded clones, a class.

TRBJ1-6,-,TRBV9,few,CASSLTSGDLAPLHF,TGTGCCAGCAGCTTAACCTCGGGGGACCTAGCGCCCCTCCACTTT
TRBJ1-2,-,TRBV19,-,CASSSKGGYGYTF,TGTGCCAGTAGTTCAAAGGGTGGCTATGGCTACACCTTC
TRBJ2-5,TRBD1,TRBV5-5,-,CASGAGGAGETQYF,TGTGCCAGCGGAGCAGGGGGCGCGGGAGAGACCCAGTACTTC
TRBJ2-3,TRBD1,TRBV10-3,-,CAISGTDNTDTQYF,TGTGCCATCAGCGGGACAGATAACACAGATACGCAGTATTTT
TRBJ2-4,-,TRBV5-1,many,CASSTFGTDENIQYF,TGCGCCAGCAGCACCTTCGGGACGGACGAAAACATTCAGTACTTC
TRBJ1-2,TRBD1,TRBV5-1,few,CASSLVGQGGGYTF,TGCGCCAGCAGCCTGGTGGGACAGGGTGGCGGCTACACCTTC
TRBJ2-1,TRBD2,TRBV7-2,-,CASSPTSGTGHEQFF,TGTGCCAGCAGCCCTACTAGCGGCACGGGGCATGAGCAGTTCTTC
TRBJ2-3,-,TRBV18,-,CASSPLGLGIMDTQYF,TGTGCCAGCTCACCACTTGGCTTGGGTATTATGGATACGCAGTATTTT
TRBJ2-2,-,TRBV4-1,many,CASENRDINTGELFF,TGCGCCAGCGAGAACCGGGACATTAACACCGGGGAGCTGTTTTTT
TRBJ2-3,-,TRBV7-3,few,CASSFRALSTDTQYF,TGTGCCAGCAGCTTTCGGGCGTTATCCACAGATACGCAGTATTTT
TRBJ2-7,TRBD1,TRBV20-1,-,CSAKRTGAYEQYF,TGCAGTGCTAAGAGGACAGGGGCCTACGAGCAGTACTTC
TRBJ1-6,-,TRBV4-3,-,CASSHDNSPLHF,TGCGCCAGCAGCCATGATAATTCACCCCTCCACTTT
TRBJ2-1,TRBD1,TRBV6-5,-,CASSYTGDRVYNEQFF,TGTGCCAGCAGTTACACAGGGGACAGGGTCTACAATGAGCAGTTCTTC
TRBJ2-3,TRBD1,TRBV20-1,-,CSASRSTGGFTDTQYF,TGCAGTGCTAGTCGGTCGACAGGGGGCTTCACAGATACGCAGTATTTT
TRBJ1-1,-,TRBV29-1,few,CSYGGVEAFF,TGCAGCTACGGAGGGGTAGAAGCTTTCTTT
TRBJ2-3,TRBD2,TRBV20-1,many,CSASSSGGAADTQYF,TGCAGTGCATCTAGTAGCGGGGGGGCGGCAGATACGCAGTATTTT
TRBJ1-4,TRBD1,TRBV6-1,-,CASSRGQGTTNEKLFF,TGTGCCAGCAGCCGCGGACAGGGGACAACTAATGAAAAACTGTTTTTT
TRBJ2-7,-,TRBV4-1,few,CASSQVMVDSYEQYF,TGCGCCAGCAGCCAAGTCATGGTAGATTCATACGAGCAGTACTTC
TRBJ2-5,-,TRBV18,few,CASSPPSGQETQYF,TGTGCCAGCTCACCACCCTCCGGCCAAGAGACCCAGTACTTC
TRBJ2-3,-,TRBV5-1,few,CASRRNADTQYF,TGCGCCAGCAGACGGAACGCAGATACGCAGTATTTT
TRBJ2-5,-,TRBV5-4,-,CASSVGPPGDQYF,TGTGCCAGCAGCGTGGGACCCCCGGGGGACCAGTACTTC
TRBJ2-1,TRBD2,TRBV19,few,CASSIWGGNEQFF,TGTGCCAGTAGTATATGGGGGGGCAATGAGCAGTTCTTC
TRBJ2-3,-,TRBV5-1,many,CASSSRGTTDTQYF,TGCGCCAGCAGCTCCAGGGGAACGACAGATACGCAGTATTTT
TRBJ1-6,-,TRBV7-2,-,CASSLAGGGGQNSPLHF,TGTGCCAGCAGCTTAGCTGGGGGCGGGGGGCAGAATTCACCCCTCCACTTT
TRBJ1-5,TRBD1,TRBV4-1,few,CASNDRVGQPQHF,TGCGCCAGCAACGACAGGGTTGGTCAGCCCCAGCATTTT
TRBJ1-5,TRBD1,TRBV7-2,few,CASSSKAGTGGEEPQHF,TGTGCCAGCAGCTCAAAGGCGGGGACAGGGGGCGAAGAACCCCAGCATTTT